These 21 T cell receptor beta chains share one sample of origin, sequenced in a study of vaccination effects on CD4 cells after COVID-19. The antigens of these receptors remain unknown. Assay: immunoSEQ multiplex PCR; the TCRdb copy retains only in-frame clones and omits some. The repertoire has 20,000 to 30,000 clones, 70% to 80% of them found once; the top ten carry around 16%. ViraFEST expansion of antigen-specific CD4+ T cells with viral peptide pools preceded sequencing. CD4+ T cell isolation took place after less than 13 days of culture. SARS-CoV-2 infection was confirmed by PCR in the person between March and December 2020. Source: CD4+ T cells from PBMCs cultured with SARS-CoV-2 spike peptides, taken before COVID-19 vaccination. The receptors stem from a human donor who had a prior SARS-CoV-2 infection.

V gene TRBV19 combines with J gene TRBJ2-5; D unclear. This CDR3 region has 14 residues. Germline V gene lookup returns CDR1 LNHDA and CDR2 SQIVND (reference sequence). The V and J ends lost 6 bases and 3 bases respectively, with 14 bases between them. This chain's CDR3 is CASSKTGVEETQYF. The CDR3 DNA reads TGTGCCAGTAGCAAGACTGGAGTCGAAGAGACCCAGTACTTC.

The V and J genes are TRBV6-2 or TRBV6-3 and TRBJ2-3, with 8 bases that match TRBD2. The V and J ends lost 1 base and 15 bases, in that order; junction bases with no gene match: 9. The CDR3 length is 13 residues. The V gene's germline CDR1 is MNHEY and CDR2 SVGEGT. This CDR3 is CASSYLSGGPLYF. The CDR3 DNA is TGTGCCAGCAGTTACTTGAGCGGGGGACCCCTTTATTTT.

The rearrangement uses TRBV7-8 and TRBJ1-2; no definite D call. CDR3 length: 15 residues. Germline values: CDR1 SGHVS, CDR2 FQNEAQ. V was trimmed by 1 base and J by 4 bases, leaving 13 bases between them. CDR3 region: CASSLEAEGSYGYTF. In DNA, the CDR3 is TGTGCCAGCAGCTTAGAGGCGGAGGGTAGCTATGGCTACACCTTC.

This clone has only a few counts. V gene TRBV6-1 combines with J gene TRBJ2-2; D may be TRBD2 (7 bases). Between the trimmed V and J ends, which lost 2 bases and 4 bases, there was a span of 14 bases. Looked up from germline, CDR1 is MNHNS and CDR2 is SASEGT. The CDR3 contains 16 residues. The CDR3 sequence: CASSEYGGGGTGELFF. CDR3 nucleotides: TGTGCCAGCAGTGAATATGGGGGAGGGGGCACCGGGGAGCTGTTTTTT.

The chain joins TRBV5-6 to TRBJ2-3; 7 nucleotides agree with TRBD1. V lost 4 bases and J lost 4; bases outside the gene matches: 3. This CDR3 region has 13 residues. CDR1 and CDR2 (germline): SGHDT, YYEEEE. CDR3 amino acids: CASSRDSPDTQYF. In nucleotides, the CDR3 is TGTGCCAGCAGCCGGGACAGCCCAGATACGCAGTATTTT.

V is TRBV18 and J is TRBJ1-2; D gene uncertain. Germline V lookup: CDR1 KGHSH, CDR2 LQKENI. This CDR3 spans 15 amino acids. With 0 bases removed from V and 7 bases from J, the gap between germline ends came to 15 bases. Here the CDR3 reads CASSPPRHLGFGYTF. DNA of the CDR3: TGTGCCAGCTCACCACCGCGGCACTTGGGGTTTGGCTACACCTTC. Based on the CDR3 plus reference TRBV18 and TRBJ1-2, the full variable domain is NAGVMQNPRHLVRRRGQEARLRCSPMKGHSHVYWYRQLPEEGLKFMVYLQKENIIDESGMPKERFSAEFPKEGPSILRIQQVVRGDSAAYFCASSPPRHLGFGYTFGSGTRLTVV.

The genes are TRBV2 and TRBJ1-6; D is unclear. Germline V lookup: CDR1 SNHLY, CDR2 FYNNEI. V was trimmed by 4 bases and J by 14 bases, leaving 21 bases between them. The CDR3 runs 15 residues. As DNA, the CDR3 is TGTGCCAGCAGTGTAGGACTTCCGGGCCCTTCGTCCCTCCACTTT. It is translated as CASSVGLPGPSSLHF.

V is TRBV5-6 and J is TRBJ2-7; 9 bases line up with TRBD2. V lost 0 bases to trimming and J lost 1 base; unmatched junction nucleotides: 5. Germline V gives CDR1 SGHDT, CDR2 YYEEEE. The CDR3 runs to 16 residues. The DNA for the CDR3 is TGTGCCAGCAGCTTGGAGCCTAGCGGGACATCCTACGAGCAGTACTTC. Translation: CASSLEPSGTSYEQYF.

The chain is built from TRBV4-3 and TRBJ2-7; 11 bases agree with TRBD2. This CDR3 has 15 amino acids. The germline CDR1 and CDR2 sequences are LGHNA and YSLEER. V was clipped by 1 base and J by 5 bases; unmatched bases: 4. The CDR3 protein is CASSQVLAGGDEQYF. The CDR3 DNA follows: TGCGCCAGCAGCCAAGTTCTAGCGGGAGGCGACGAGCAGTACTTC.

The chain employs TRBV11-3 and TRBJ2-3; D ambiguous. This CDR3 contains 14 residues. Between the trimmed V and J ends, which lost 5 bases and 4 bases, there was a span of 13 bases. From germline, CDR1 is SGHNT and CDR2 YENEEA. CDR3 coding DNA: TGTGCCAGCAGCCTGGGTGGAGTTGCAGATACGCAGTATTTT. Translating gives CASSLGGVADTQYF.

This chain connects TRBV3-1 (or the pseudogene TRBV3-2) to TRBJ1-2; D may be TRBD1 (5 bases). Germline V gene lookup returns CDR1 LGHDT and CDR2 YNNKEL (reference sequence). Trimming took 5 bases from V and 4 from J, leaving 17 bases between them. This CDR3 is 15 amino acids long. CDR3 nucleotide sequence: TGTGCCAGCAGCGCTCCCTTCAGGGATGGCTATGGCTACACCTTC. Its translation is CASSAPFRDGYGYTF.

The CDR3 DNA reads TGTGCCAGCGGGGGCGCGCTTGGGGGACTAGCGGGAGCGGGGACCGGGGAGCTGTTTTTT. Translation gives CASGGALGGLAGAGTGELFF. The J gene is TRBJ2-2, the V gene TRBV2, with TRBD2 matching 14 bases. Germline loops: CDR1 SNHLY, CDR2 FYNNEI. J lost 5 bases, V lost 8 bases, and 19 bases had no gene match. The CDR3 is 20 residues long.

The chain couples TRBV5-1 to TRBJ1-3, with D unresolved. The germline V and J ends were trimmed by 0 bases and 0 bases, with 10 bases remaining between them. In germline, CDR1 is SGHRS, CDR2 YFSETQ. This CDR3 spans 16 amino acids. In DNA, the CDR3 is TGCGCCAGCAGCTTGGGGGGTACCAGCTCTGGAAACACCATATATTTT. Translation: CASSLGGTSSGNTIYF.

The V call is TRBV4-2, the J call TRBJ1-1; D uncertain. CDR1 LGHNA and CDR2 YNFKEQ come from the germline V gene. V was cut by 1 base and J by 1 base, with 10 bases left in between. The CDR3 spans 15 residues. The CDR3 here is CASSQVDSRNTEAFF. In nucleotides, the CDR3 is TGTGCCAGCAGCCAAGTGGATTCGAGGAACACTGAAGCTTTCTTT.

The rearrangement uses TRBV7-2 and TRBJ2-7; D assignment may be TRBD1 or TRBD2 (5 bases each). The germline V and J ends were trimmed by 2 bases and 0 bases, with 14 bases remaining between them. Germline loops: CDR1 SGHTA, CDR2 FQGNSA. The CDR3 extends over 16 amino acids. In nucleotides, the CDR3 is TGTGCCAGCAGCTTAAAAGTGGGGGATAGCTCCTACGAGCAGTACTTC. This codes for CASSLKVGDSSYEQYF.

The V gene is TRBV5-5, the J gene TRBJ2-2; perhaps TRBD1 as D (6 bases). CDR1 SGHKS and CDR2 YYEKEE come from the germline V gene (reference sequence). The V end lost 4 bases, the J end lost 3 bases, and 13 bases lay between the germline ends. The CDR3 runs 15 residues. The CDR3 protein is CASSQPDSYTGELFF. CDR3 in DNA: TGTGCCAGCAGCCAGCCGGACAGTTACACCGGGGAGCTGTTTTTT.

This clone showed up just a few times. The rearrangement uses TRBV11-2 and TRBJ1-3; D gene uncertain. Germline V lookup: CDR1 SGHAT, CDR2 FQNNGV. Trimming pared 3 bases from V and 4 bases from J, leaving 13 bases between. CDR3 length equals 15 residues. Here the CDR3 reads CASSLETGRGNTIYF. The CDR3 nucleotides read TGTGCCAGCAGCTTGGAAACGGGTCGGGGAAACACCATATATTTT.

This chain joins TRBV5-8 and TRBJ2-5; 9 bases map to TRBD1. The CDR3 totals 16 residues. V was clipped by 4 bases and J by 5 bases; unmatched bases: 12. From germline, CDR1 is SGHTS and CDR2 YDEGEE. In DNA form, the CDR3 reads TGTGCCAGCAGCACGGGACAGGGAAGTCTCGGGGAGACCCAGTACTTC. Amino acids: CASSTGQGSLGETQYF.

This sequence joins TRBV2 and TRBJ2-7, with 8 bases identical to TRBD2. This CDR3 has 15 amino acids. V trimming: 6 bases; J trimming: 7 bases; junction bases outside the gene matches: 14. Germline V gives CDR1 SNHLY, CDR2 FYNNEI. The CDR3 reads CASSATGTRAHEQYF. Here the CDR3 DNA reads TGTGCCAGCAGCGCCACCGGGACTAGAGCCCATGAGCAGTACTTC.

The rearrangement joins TRBV11-2 to TRBJ2-7, with 13 bases aligning to TRBD2. CDR1 is SGHAT, CDR2 FQNNGV, per germline. This CDR3 contains 19 residues. V shed 2 bases, J shed 8 bases, and the junction held 18 bases outside the gene matches. CDR3 sequence reads: CASSLRHTSGGASPDQQYF. The CDR3 nucleotides are TGTGCCAGCAGCTTAAGACATACTAGCGGGGGGGCCTCTCCAGACCAGCAGTACTTC.

This CDR3 is CASSSYSGSGNTIYF. CDR3 nucleotides: TGTGCCAGCAGCTCGTACAGTGGCTCTGGAAACACCATATATTTT. This chain connects TRBV6-5 to TRBJ1-3, with no clear D. Germline values: CDR1 MNHEY, CDR2 SVGAGI. With 6 bases removed from V and 0 bases from J, the gap between germline ends came to 12 bases. The CDR3 has 15 residues.